The T cell receptor (beta chain) under discussion was sequenced for a study of blood T cell repertoires in COVID-19. Study overall: Acute-phase and convalescent COVID-19 samples originated in the United States, Italy and Spain.

Sequencing used immunoSEQ multiplex PCR; TCRdb keeps in-frame clones, though not all of them. Here the sample spans approximately 99,000 clones, around 83% being singletons. This clone was detected only a few times. Germline assignment: CDR1 ENHRY and CDR2 SYGVKD. The CDR3 totals 14 residues. After removal of 6 bases from V and 7 bases from J, the junction contained 7 bases not matched to a gene. The TCR sequence derives from a woman aged 55 to 70 in a cohort sampled during active or convalescent COVID-19. Material for sequencing was peripheral blood. The chain uses TRBV10-3 and TRBJ2-7, with 12 bases aligning to TRBD1. CDR3 bases: TGTGCCATCAGCGCCGGGACAGGGGGCGCGGAGCAGTACTTC. This encodes CAISAGTGGAEQYF.